This T cell receptor beta chain is drawn from a study of identifying expanded T cells in peripheral blood. During the collection period, no donor immune events like infections were recorded. Study-level results: Technical replicates showed roughly 1.2 changed clones; approximately 2 weeks roughly 18; four weeks 19. Two-week clone count variance significantly increased as total template count grew.

In germline, CDR1 is SGHTA, CDR2 FQGNSA. Trimming cost V 3 bases and J 4 bases, with 4 bases left between them. The CDR3 length is 11 residues. The count of this clone is one. The antigen remains undetermined. The repertoire was sequenced with immunoSEQ multiplex PCR; TCRdb's copy has only in-frame clones and lacks some. In the table there are approximately 63,000 clones, about 87% of which are singletons. Sequencing was performed on blood. The TCR originated in a person between 18 and 70 years old in good health. This sequence joins TRBV7-2 and TRBJ2-7; D is ambiguous. CDR3 loop: CASSFQYEQYF. The CDR3, as DNA: TGTGCCAGCAGCTTTCAGTACGAGCAGTACTTC.